The 19 T cell receptor beta chains given below trace back to one sample, sequenced in a study of blood T cell repertoires in COVID-19. Profiled with immunoSEQ multiplex PCR; TCRdb holds only in-frame clones, not every one. The sample lists 250,000 to 300,000 clones; more than 80% were seen once. Specimen: PBMCs or T cells enriched from blood (not recorded which). These receptors all come from a woman in her thirties who had recovered from COVID-19.

The chain recombines TRBV11-2 with TRBJ1-5; D uncertain. The V end was cut by 5 bases, the J end by 4 bases, with 12 bases between. Germline-derived CDR1 and CDR2 are SGHAT and FQNNGV. The CDR3 has 14 amino acids. DNA of the CDR3: TGTGCCAGCAGCGAGGGCCTTAGTAATCAGCCCCAGCATTTT. This sequence encodes CASSEGLSNQPQHF. Based on the CDR3 plus reference TRBV11-2 and TRBJ1-5, the full variable domain is EAGVAQSPRYKIIEKRQSVAFWCNPISGHATLYWYQQILGQGPKLLIQFQNNGVVDDSQLPKDRFSAERLKGVDSTLKIQPAKLEDSAVYLCASSEGLSNQPQHFGDGTRLSIL.

V gene TRBV27 combines with J gene TRBJ2-1, with a possible D match to TRBD2 (6 bases). CDR1 MNHEY and CDR2 SMNVEV come from the germline V gene (reference sequence). The CDR3 has 13 amino acids. V lost 3 bases and J 8 bases, leaving 11 bases between the germline ends. CDR3 protein: CASSFTSSHEQFF. The CDR3 nucleotides read TGTGCCAGCAGTTTCACTAGCTCGCATGAGCAGTTCTTC.

This sequence joins TRBV7-2 and TRBJ1-2, with TRBD1 matching 9 bases. This CDR3 spans 17 amino acids. V dropped 5 bases and J dropped 1; count of bases not matched to a gene: 11. Germline V CDR1 and CDR2: SGHTA, FQGNSA. CDR3 region: CASSLPGQGTFNYGYTF. DNA of the CDR3: TGTGCCAGCAGCCTACCGGGACAGGGCACTTTTAACTATGGCTACACCTTC.

The chain carries TRBV7-9 and TRBJ2-5, with D possibly TRBD2 on 6 matching bases. The CDR3 runs to 13 residues. V was cut by 5 bases and J by 7 bases, with 14 bases left in between. From germline, CDR1 is SEHNR and CDR2 FQNEAQ (reference sequence). The CDR3 sequence is CASSLASGGTQYF. Here the CDR3 DNA reads TGTGCCAGCAGCCTGGCCTCCGGGGGGACCCAGTACTTC.

The chain has TRBV7-3 and TRBJ2-1; perhaps TRBD1 as D (6 bases). CDR3 length: 15 amino acids. CDR1 and CDR2 from the germline V gene are SGHTA and FQGTGA. Trimming shortened V by 2 bases and J by 4 bases, and 12 bases separated the two germline ends. This chain's CDR3 is CASSLDRGGYNEQFF. The CDR3 DNA follows: TGTGCCAGCAGCTTAGACAGAGGGGGATACAATGAGCAGTTCTTC. Based on the CDR3 plus reference TRBV7-3 and TRBJ2-1, the full variable domain is GAGVSQTPSNKVTEKGKYVELRCDPISGHTALYWYRQSLGQGPEFLIYFQGTGAADDSGLPNDRFFAVRPEGSVSTLKIQRTERGDSAVYLCASSLDRGGYNEQFFGPGTRLTVL.

The J gene is TRBJ1-1, the V gene TRBV20-1; D is unresolved. Germline loops: CDR1 DFQATT, CDR2 SNEGSKA (reference sequence). The V and J ends lost 1 base and 7 bases respectively, with 4 bases between them. This CDR3 region has 10 residues. CDR3 nucleotide sequence: TGCAGTGCTAGAGGGAGTGAAGCTTTCTTT. Amino acids: CSARGSEAFF.

The chain recombines TRBV10-3 with TRBJ2-7, with 11 positions matching TRBD2. Germline CDR1 is ENHRY and CDR2 is SYGVKD. The CDR3 covers 17 residues. Unmatched junction bases numbered 7, after V lost 0 bases and J lost 3 bases. The CDR3 spells CAISESTSGTRGYEQYF. For the CDR3, the DNA is TGTGCCATCAGTGAGTCGACTAGCGGGACGCGTGGCTACGAGCAGTACTTC.

V gene TRBV5-4 combines with J gene TRBJ2-5; 12 nucleotides agree with TRBD2. The CDR3 extends over 17 amino acids. With 4 bases clipped from V and 4 bases from J, the junction kept 11 bases outside the gene matches. CDR1 is SGHNT and CDR2 is YYREEE in the germline V gene (reference sequence). Here the CDR3 DNA reads TGTGCCAGCAGCCCAGCCGGAAGACTAGCGGGAGCAGAGACCCAGTACTTC. This gives the protein CASSPAGRLAGAETQYF.

This clone appeared a single time. V is TRBV5-1 and J is TRBJ2-1; TRBD2 is a possible D gene (5 bases). The germline V and J ends were trimmed by 0 bases and 0 bases, with 7 bases remaining between them. Germline CDR1 SGHRS, CDR2 YFSETQ. The CDR3 covers 15 residues. The DNA of the CDR3 is TGCGCCAGCAGCTTGGTGGGGAGCTCCTACAATGAGCAGTTCTTC. Its translation: CASSLVGSSYNEQFF.

The J gene is TRBJ2-3, the V gene TRBV18; D ambiguous. Deletions cut 0 bases from V and 3 bases from J, with 7 bases between. The germline V gene has CDR1 KGHSH and CDR2 LQKENI. The CDR3 covers 14 residues. The CDR3 sequence: CASSPPTATDTQYF. The CDR3 DNA sequence: TGTGCCAGCTCACCACCCACTGCAACAGATACGCAGTATTTT.

This chain links TRBV18 with TRBJ1-6, with D maybe TRBD1 (5 bases). V lost 6 bases, J lost 13 bases, and 22 bases lay in between. The CDR3 extends over 15 amino acids. Germline-derived CDR1 and CDR2 are KGHSH and LQKENI. The CDR3 coding sequence is TGTGCCAGCTCTGAGGACACTTTGGGCCGTTCGCCCCTCCACTTT. Residues: CASSEDTLGRSPLHF.

The chain carries TRBV10-3 and TRBJ1-2, with 7 nucleotides matching TRBD1. J was trimmed by 4 bases and V by 5 bases; bases with no gene match: 4. Germline CDR1 is ENHRY and CDR2 is SYGVKD. CDR3 length: 13 amino acids. DNA for the CDR3: TGTGCCATCAGTCAGGGGGAAGGCTATGGCTACACCTTC. Its translation is CAISQGEGYGYTF.

V and J are TRBV3-1 (or the pseudogene TRBV3-2) and TRBJ2-5; 10 positions agree with TRBD2. V lost 1 base, J lost 9 bases, and 11 bases stayed unmatched. The CDR3 length is 16 residues. The germline V gene encodes CDR1 LGHDT and CDR2 YNNKEL (reference sequence). CDR3 residues: CASSQGSLAGVASQYF. The CDR3 coding sequence is TGTGCCAGCAGCCAAGGATCCCTAGCGGGAGTCGCCTCCCAGTACTTC.

This clone was detected once. The chain recombines TRBV4-1 with TRBJ2-3; 8 positions agree with TRBD1. The CDR3 consists of 17 residues. Losses at the gene ends were 3 bases for V and 0 bases for J; bases not matched to a gene: 8. Germline loops: CDR1 MGHRA, CDR2 YSYEKL. The CDR3 region is CASSHHPTGASTDTQYF. CDR3 nucleotides: TGCGCCAGCAGCCACCATCCGACAGGGGCTAGCACAGATACGCAGTATTTT.

This sequence joins TRBV24-1 and TRBJ1-5; unclear D gene. Germline V gene data show CDR1 as KGHDR and CDR2 as SFDVKD. Deletions cut 2 bases from V and 6 bases from J, with 10 bases between. CDR3 length: 14 residues. CDR3 region: CATSDSQFSQPQHF. In nucleotides, the CDR3 is TGTGCCACCAGTGATTCTCAATTCAGTCAGCCCCAGCATTTT.

This clone was observed a single time. The CDR3 spells CASRGEESYGYTF. In nucleotides, the CDR3 is TGTGCCAGCAGGGGAGAAGAGAGCTATGGCTACACCTTC. This rearrangement joins TRBV28 to TRBJ1-2; D is unresolved. CDR1 and CDR2 from the germline V gene are MDHEN and SYDVKM. V lost 6 bases and J 4 bases, leaving 12 bases between the germline ends. The CDR3 has 13 residues.

J is TRBJ1-3 and V is TRBV4-1; 7 bases map to TRBD1. The CDR3 runs to 17 residues. Looked up from germline, CDR1 is MGHRA and CDR2 is YSYEKL. V dropped 1 base and J dropped 4; count of bases not matched to a gene: 10. The DNA of the CDR3 is TGCGCCAGCAGCCAAGGTTCCGGAAGGGGGCCGGGAAACACCATATATTTT. Protein: CASSQGSGRGPGNTIYF.

The gene calls are TRBV7-2 and TRBJ2-1; weak D call: TRBD1 (5 bases). V gave up 1 base and J gave up 4 bases, with 17 bases separating them. Germline V gives CDR1 SGHTA, CDR2 FQGNSA. The CDR3 covers 17 residues. Written as DNA, the CDR3 is TGTGCCAGCAGCTTAGAGTCAGGGCCTCCGTCATACAATGAGCAGTTCTTC. This sequence encodes CASSLESGPPSYNEQFF.

J is TRBJ2-7 and V is TRBV7-6; D is unclear. Germline lookup yields CDR1 SGHVS and CDR2 FNYEAQ. The CDR3 totals 13 residues. Trimming removed 2 bases from V and 5 bases from J, with 10 bases in between. Written as DNA, the CDR3 is TGTGCCAGCAGCTTAACTTTTGTCGACGAGCAGTACTTC. Translating gives CASSLTFVDEQYF.